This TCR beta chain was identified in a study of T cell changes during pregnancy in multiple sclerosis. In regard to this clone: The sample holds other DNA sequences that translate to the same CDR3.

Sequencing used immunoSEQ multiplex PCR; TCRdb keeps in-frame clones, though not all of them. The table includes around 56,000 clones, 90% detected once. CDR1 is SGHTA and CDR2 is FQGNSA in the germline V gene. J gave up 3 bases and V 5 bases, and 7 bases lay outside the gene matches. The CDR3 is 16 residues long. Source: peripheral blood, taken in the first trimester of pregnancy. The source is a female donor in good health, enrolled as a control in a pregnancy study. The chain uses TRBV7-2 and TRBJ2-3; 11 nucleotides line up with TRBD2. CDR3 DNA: TGTGCCAGCAGCCCCAGACTAGCGGGGCTGACAGATACGCAGTATTTT. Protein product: CASSPRLAGLTDTQYF. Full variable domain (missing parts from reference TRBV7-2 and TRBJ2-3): GAGVSQSPSNKVTEKGKDVELRCDPISGHTALYWYRQSLGQGLEFLIYFQGNSAPDKSGLPSDRFSAERTGGSVSTLTIQRTQQEDSAVYLCASSPRLAGLTDTQYFGPGTRLTVL.